Listed below are T cell receptor beta chains from one sample, sequenced in a study of shared clonotypes between healthy human individuals. Some clones are missing from TCRdb's copy, which holds only in-frame ones; the method was immunoSEQ multiplex PCR. The top ten hold 9.5% to 15% of the sample, which has about 530,000 clones, 75% to 80% seen once. Sequenced: PBMCs. These receptors all stem from a woman aged 35 to 49 in good health. Some clones in this sample may be carry-over from other donors' samples. CDR3s include the opening cysteine and the closing phenylalanine or tryptophan. Each record gives: V gene, D gene, J gene, clone size, CDR3 DNA, CDR3 protein. A D gene is named only where the DNA matches it firmly. The size field is filled for only some rows; it gives once, few, many or a size class.

TRBV7-8,.,TRBJ1-1,.,TGTGCCAGCAGCTGGGGACCTCCCCCGAACACTGAAGCTTTCTTT,CASSWGPPPNTEAFF
TRBV2,.,TRBJ2-7,.,TGTGCCAGCAGTGGAGTCTTCCGATCCTACGAGCAGTACTTC,CASSGVFRSYEQYF
TRBV6-5,.,TRBJ1-6,once,TGTGCCAGCAGTTACTATCAGGGTTCACCCCTCCACTTT,CASSYYQGSPLHF
TRBV15,.,TRBJ2-1,.,TGTGCCACAACCCTGGGGGGAAGCTCCTACAATGAGCAGTTCTTC,CATTLGGSSYNEQFF
TRBV11-3,TRBD1,TRBJ2-5,.,TGTGCCAGCAGCCTGGGACAGGACCAAGAGACCCAGTACTTC,CASSLGQDQETQYF
TRBV7-2,.,TRBJ1-2,few,TGTGCCAGCTTCCGGGGGGGTGGTAACTATGGCTACACCTTC,CASFRGGGNYGYTF
TRBV11-2,.,TRBJ2-1,.,TGTGCCAGCAGTCTCGGGCTGGGCGAGCAGTTCTTC,CASSLGLGEQFF
TRBV5-4,TRBD1,TRBJ1-6,.,TGTGCCAGCAGCCGTCCCGGGACAGGGAACGTTTCACCCCTCCACTTT,CASSRPGTGNVSPLHF
TRBV14,.,TRBJ2-3,.,TGTGCCAGCAGCCCCGACACAGATACGCAGTATTTT,CASSPDTDTQYF
TRBV5-1,TRBD1,TRBJ2-7,.,TGCGCCAGCAGCCCCTGGGACAGATCGACGCCCGAGCAGTACTTC,CASSPWDRSTPEQYF
TRBV27,TRBD1,TRBJ1-1,.,TGTGCCACCAGGGGGTCGGTGGGGGGGGGAACTGAAGCTTTCTTT,CATRGSVGGGTEAFF
TRBV7-3,.,TRBJ2-3,.,TGTGCCAGCAGCTCCCCGGTTGAGGGTACGCAGTATTTT,CASSSPVEGTQYF
TRBV5-1,.,TRBJ2-3,.,TGCGCCAGCAGCTTGCGGTGGGGGACAGATACGCAGTATTTT,CASSLRWGTDTQYF
TRBV28,.,TRBJ1-2,.,TGTGCCAGCAGTTTGATACAGGAGATCTATGGCTACACCTTC,CASSLIQEIYGYTF
TRBV7-2,TRBD2,TRBJ2-7,.,TGTGCCAGCAGCCGGGCCCTAGCGGGGGCCTACGAGCAGTACTTC,CASSRALAGAYEQYF
TRBV28,.,TRBJ2-1,few,TGTGCCAGCAAAACCCCACCGGGACTTCCAGGTGAGCAGTTCTTC,CASKTPPGLPGEQFF
TRBV7-2,.,TRBJ1-5,once,TGTGCCAGCAGCTTAGCGCGCAGGGCCGATCAGCCCCAGCATTTT,CASSLARRADQPQHF
TRBV4-1,TRBD2,TRBJ2-7,.,TGCGCCAGCAGCCAAGAGGCGGGAGGTGAGCAGTACTTC,CASSQEAGGEQYF
TRBV6-6,.,TRBJ1-1,.,TGTGCCAGCTCTCGGAGCATGAACACTGAAGCTTTCTTT,CASSRSMNTEAFF
TRBV10-1,TRBD1,TRBJ2-7,.,TGCGCCAGCAGTGAAACAGGGGGCTACGAGCAGTACTTC,CASSETGGYEQYF
TRBV5-1,TRBD1,TRBJ2-6,.,TGCGCCAGCACCGGGACAGGGGGCCCTGGGGCCAACGTCCTGACTTTC,CASTGTGGPGANVLTF
TRBV5-8,.,TRBJ1-2,.,TGTGCCAGCAGCTTGAGGGACTATGGCTACACCTTC,CASSLRDYGYTF
TRBV6-1,.,TRBJ2-3,.,TGTGCCAGCAGGACAGGACAGACCACAGATACGCAGTATTTT,CASRTGQTTDTQYF
TRBV27,TRBD2,TRBJ2-1,.,TGTGCCAGCAGTTTATCACGGGAGGCCGGGAGTGAGCAGTTCTTC,CASSLSREAGSEQFF
TRBV7-6,TRBD1,TRBJ2-1,.,TGTGCCAGCAAAGGATGGACAGGGGTCAATGAGCAGTTCTTC,CASKGWTGVNEQFF
TRBV5-1,TRBD2,TRBJ2-5,many,TGCGCCAGCACCAATTGGGGCGGGAGTGGGGAGACCCAGTACTTC,CASTNWGGSGETQYF
TRBV28,TRBD1,TRBJ2-4,.,TGTGCCAGCGGGAGCCGGGACAGGGGAATGATTCAGTACTTC,CASGSRDRGMIQYF
TRBV5-1,.,TRBJ2-3,.,TGCGCCAGCAGCTTGGCGGGGACCTCCACAGATACGCAGTATTTT,CASSLAGTSTDTQYF
TRBV7-6,TRBD1,TRBJ2-7,.,TGTGCCAGCAGCTTAGGGACAGGGGGCGCTTTGCGGCTTTACGAGCAGTACTTC,CASSLGTGGALRLYEQYF
TRBV11-2,.,TRBJ2-1,.,TGTGCCAGCAGCTCCTCGGCCGCAGCCACCTACAATGAGCAGTTCTTC,CASSSSAAATYNEQFF
TRBV10-3,.,TRBJ2-3,once,TGTGCCATCAGTGTTTCGGGAGATACGCAGTATTTT,CAISVSGDTQYF
TRBV10-3,.,TRBJ1-5,.,TGTGCCATCAGCCCCGGGTCCGCGCAGCCCCAGCATTTT,CAISPGSAQPQHF
TRBV10-3,.,TRBJ2-3,.,TGTGCCATCAGCGAAGGACGGCCGGACACAGATACGCAGTATTTT,CAISEGRPDTDTQYF
TRBV5-1,.,TRBJ2-2,.,TGCGCCAGCACGGAGCGGAACACCGGGGAGCTGTTTTTT,CASTERNTGELFF
TRBV5-6,TRBD2,TRBJ2-1,.,TGTGCCAGCAGCCCTTTTGCGGGAGTATCTTACAATGAGCAGTTCTTC,CASSPFAGVSYNEQFF
TRBV6-4,TRBD2,TRBJ2-7,.,TGTGCCAGCAGTGACTCGAAACTAGCGGCCTCCTACGAGCAGTACTTC,CASSDSKLAASYEQYF
TRBV2,TRBD2,TRBJ2-7,.,TGTGCCAGCAGTCTGAGCGGGAGCAACGCCTACGAGCAGTACTTC,CASSLSGSNAYEQYF
TRBV25-1,TRBD1,TRBJ2-7,medium-sized,TGTGCCAGCGGGACAGGGACCTACGAGCAGTACTTC,CASGTGTYEQYF
TRBV7-8,.,TRBJ2-7,.,TGTGCCAGCAGCTTTAGGACAAGCCACTCGGGGCAGTACTTC,CASSFRTSHSGQYF
TRBV7-7,.,TRBJ2-3,.,TGTGCTAGCAGCTTACTACAGCTTAGCACAGATACGCAGTATTTT,CASSLLQLSTDTQYF
TRBV5-1,TRBD1,TRBJ2-7,.,TGCGCCAGCAGCTTGGCAGGGGGCTTGGACGAGCAGTACTTC,CASSLAGGLDEQYF
TRBV4-3,.,TRBJ2-1,.,TGCGCCAGCAGCTCCACTAGCTACTCCTACAATGAGCAGTTCTTC,CASSSTSYSYNEQFF
TRBV19,TRBD2,TRBJ2-2,.,TGTGCCAGTAGTAGGGGACTAGCGGGAAAGAAGAAGCTGTTTTTT,CASSRGLAGKKKLFF
TRBV5-1,TRBD2,TRBJ2-7,.,TGCGCCAGTGGGGCGGGAGAAGGGTACGAGCAGTACTTC,CASGAGEGYEQYF
TRBV4-1,TRBD2,TRBJ2-7,.,TGCGCCAGCAGCCAAGATCCCGGTCCTAGCGGAAACTACGAGCAGTACTTC,CASSQDPGPSGNYEQYF